A single sample is the source of the 12 T cell receptor beta chains below, sequenced in a study of blood T cell repertoires in COVID-19 (dated by TCRdb to the early 2020s). The library was generated by the immunoSEQ multiplex PCR assay. The source is immuneACCESS, and TCRdb retained only in-frame sequences with V and J called. Part of the clones is not carried over; for the studies checked, unresolved V genes explain less than half of this, and the remainder is unexplained. The sample includes over 85,000 clones, with roughly 90% observed a single time. 5% to 6.5% of the sample comes from the top ten. Specimen: peripheral blood. All receptors derive from a woman in her forties or fifties with COVID-19, enrolled during active disease.

J is TRBJ2-2 and V is TRBV2, with 8 bases that match TRBD2. The CDR3 is 16 residues long. Germline V gene data show CDR1 as SNHLY and CDR2 as FYNNEI. The trim removed 6 bases at V and 4 bases at J, leaving 10 bases unmatched. This CDR3 reads CASSYSGASITGELFF. In DNA, the CDR3 is TGTGCCAGCAGCTATAGCGGGGCCTCCATCACCGGGGAGCTGTTTTTT.

The rearrangement links TRBV19 to TRBJ1-2; 7 bases map to TRBD1. Germline V CDR1 and CDR2: LNHDA, SQIVND (reference sequence). The CDR3 contains 15 residues. J gave up 2 bases and V 4 bases, and 7 bases lay outside the gene matches. The CDR3 loop is CASSSGTAQNYGYTF. The CDR3 region has the DNA TGTGCCAGTAGTAGCGGGACAGCCCAAAACTATGGCTACACCTTC.

V is TRBV30 and J is TRBJ2-7, with TRBD1 matching over 10 bases. The CDR3 is 12 amino acids. Germline loops: CDR1 GTSNPN, CDR2 SVGIG (reference sequence). Trimming took 7 bases from V and 1 from J; bases not matched to a gene: 1. The chain's CDR3 is CASDRGSYEQYF. The CDR3 nucleotides are TGTGCCTCGGACAGGGGGTCCTACGAGCAGTACTTC. Together with reference TRBV30 and TRBJ2-7, the CDR3 gives the full variable domain: SQTIHQWPATLVQPVGSPLSLECTVEGTSNPNLYWYRQAAGRGLQLLFYSVGIGQISSEVPQNLSASRPQDRQFILSSKKLLLSDSGFYLCASDRGSYEQYFGPGTRLTVT.

This sequence joins TRBV4-1 and TRBJ2-5; TRBD1 matches at 9 bases. The CDR3 loop spans 15 amino acids. Germline trimming cut 5 bases from V and 2 bases from J; bases unmatched to any gene: 6. Germline CDR1 reads MGHRA; CDR2 reads YSYEKL. CDR3 protein: CASSNYGQGQETQYF. Here the CDR3 DNA reads TGCGCCAGCAGCAACTACGGACAGGGGCAAGAGACCCAGTACTTC.

The chain couples TRBV4-2 to TRBJ2-2; 9 nucleotides align to TRBD1. After removal of 3 bases from V and 6 bases from J, the junction contained 2 bases not matched to a gene. This CDR3 has 14 residues. CDR1 and CDR2 (germline): LGHNA, YNFKEQ. CDR3 sequence: CASSQGQGPGELFF. The CDR3, as DNA: TGTGCCAGCAGCCAGGGACAGGGTCCCGGGGAGCTGTTTTTT.

This sequence joins TRBV9 and TRBJ1-1; 7 bases map to TRBD1. With V trimmed by 0 bases and J by 1 base, 3 bases remained unmatched. The germline CDR1 and CDR2 sequences are SGDLS and YYNGEE. The CDR3 spans 15 residues. The CDR3 region is CASSVGQGGNTEAFF. The CDR3 DNA follows: TGTGCCAGCAGCGTAGGACAGGGAGGGAACACTGAAGCTTTCTTT.

The rearrangement uses TRBV28 and TRBJ2-1; D is unclear. The V end was cut by 10 bases, the J end by 10 bases, with 14 bases between. Per germline, CDR1 MDHEN and CDR2 SYDVKM. The CDR3 contains 11 residues. The CDR3 spells CATVEKSEQFF. DNA of the CDR3: TGTGCCACCGTAGAAAAATCGGAGCAGTTCTTC. The variable domain in full, completed from reference TRBV28 and TRBJ2-1, reads DVKVTQSSRYLVKRTGEKVFLECVQDMDHENMFWYRQDPGLGLRLIYFSYDVKMKEKGDIPEGYSVSREKKERFSLILESASTNQTSMYLCATVEKSEQFFGPGTRLTVL.

V is TRBV11-2 and J is TRBJ1-1, with D perhaps matching TRBD1 (6 bases). Germline lookup yields CDR1 SGHAT and CDR2 FQNNGV. Trimming stripped 0 bases from V and 4 bases from J, with 12 bases between. The length of the CDR3 is 15 residues. CDR3 in amino acids: CASSLEELRGTEAFF. CDR3 nucleotides: TGTGCCAGCAGCTTAGAGGAGCTCAGGGGCACTGAAGCTTTCTTT.

The chain couples TRBV6-1 to TRBJ2-3; D ambiguous. CDR1 and CDR2 (germline): MNHNS, SASEGT. V gave up 0 bases and J gave up 1 base, with 20 bases separating them. This CDR3 is built from 19 residues. CDR3 in amino acids: CASSEASCPFPPCTDTQYF. CDR3 DNA sequence: TGTGCCAGCAGTGAAGCTAGCTGTCCGTTTCCCCCTTGCACAGATACGCAGTATTTT.

This chain connects TRBV5-1 to TRBJ2-5; 12 bases fit TRBD2. The CDR3 consists of 15 residues. CDR1 and CDR2 (germline): SGHRS, YFSETQ. Trimming at V came to 2 bases and at J to 5 bases, leaving 4 bases not matched to a gene. The CDR3 coding sequence is TGCGCCAGCAGCTTCTCTAGCGGGGGGGCGGAGACCCAGTACTTC. Translated, it gives CASSFSSGGAETQYF.

This CDR3 is CASSRSGGQGASEQYF. CDR3 nucleotides: TGTGCCAGCAGCCGGTCGGGGGGACAGGGGGCTTCCGAGCAGTACTTC. This chain links TRBV7-9 with TRBJ2-7; 12 bases line up with TRBD1. CDR3 length: 16 residues. Trimming cost V 5 bases and J 6 bases; bases outside gene matches: 11. Germline loops: CDR1 SEHNR, CDR2 FQNEAQ (reference sequence).

Only a few counts were recorded for this clone. The chain is built from TRBV4-3 and TRBJ2-1; D is ambiguous. CDR1 and CDR2 from the germline V gene are LGHNA and YSLEER. This CDR3 is built from 15 residues. V was cut by 0 bases and J by 0 bases, with 6 bases left in between. CDR3 DNA sequence: TGCGCCAGCAGCCAAGATCGCGGCTCCTACAATGAGCAGTTCTTC. Its translation is CASSQDRGSYNEQFF.